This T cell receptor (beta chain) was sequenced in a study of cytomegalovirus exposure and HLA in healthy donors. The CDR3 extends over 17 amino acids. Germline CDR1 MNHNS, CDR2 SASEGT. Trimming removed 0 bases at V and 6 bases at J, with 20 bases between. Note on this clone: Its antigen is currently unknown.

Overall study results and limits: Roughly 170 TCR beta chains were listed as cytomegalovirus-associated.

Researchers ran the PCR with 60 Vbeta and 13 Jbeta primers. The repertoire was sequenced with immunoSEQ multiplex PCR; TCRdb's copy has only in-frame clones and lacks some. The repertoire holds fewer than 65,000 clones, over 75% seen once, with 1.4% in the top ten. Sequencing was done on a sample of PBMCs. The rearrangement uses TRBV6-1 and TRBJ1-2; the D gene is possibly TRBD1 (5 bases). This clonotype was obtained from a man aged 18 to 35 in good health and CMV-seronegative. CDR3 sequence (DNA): TGTGCCAGCAGTGAAGCCGGTAGCTATCAGGGCCCTGATGGCTACACCTTC. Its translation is CASSEAGSYQGPDGYTF.